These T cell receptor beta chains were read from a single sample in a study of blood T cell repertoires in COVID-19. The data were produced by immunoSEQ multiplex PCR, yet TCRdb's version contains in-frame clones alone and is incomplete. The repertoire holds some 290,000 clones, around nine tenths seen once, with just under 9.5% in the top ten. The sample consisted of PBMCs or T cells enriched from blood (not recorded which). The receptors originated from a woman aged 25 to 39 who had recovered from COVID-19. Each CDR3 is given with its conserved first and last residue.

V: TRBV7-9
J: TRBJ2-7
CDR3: CASSFRDYEQYF

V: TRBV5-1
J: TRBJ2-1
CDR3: CASTDLSSYNEQFF

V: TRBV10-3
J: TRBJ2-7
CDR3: CAISPTAAGGITYEQYF

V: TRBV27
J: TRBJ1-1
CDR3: CASSLGDIRVTEAFF

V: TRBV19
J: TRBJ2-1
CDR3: CASSIGRDLSYNEQFF

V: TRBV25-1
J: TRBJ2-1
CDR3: CASKASGYNEQFF

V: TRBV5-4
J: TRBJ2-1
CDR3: CASSRSSNEQFF

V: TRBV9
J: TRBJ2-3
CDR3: CASSVRRESQDTQYF

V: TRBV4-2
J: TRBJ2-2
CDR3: CASSQIVSGDFTGELFF

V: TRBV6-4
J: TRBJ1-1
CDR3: CASRGGGKAFF

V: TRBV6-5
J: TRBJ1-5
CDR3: CASSWALNQPQHF

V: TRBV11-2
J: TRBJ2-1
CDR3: CASSLDHERHNEQFF

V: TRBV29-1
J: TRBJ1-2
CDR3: CSVGQPGGYGYTF

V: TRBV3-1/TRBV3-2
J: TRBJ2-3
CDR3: CASSQESGTGGVGDTQYF

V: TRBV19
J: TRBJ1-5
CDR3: CASSTAGTGSPPQHF

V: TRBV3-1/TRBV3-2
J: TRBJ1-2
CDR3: CASSQGPGGYGYTF

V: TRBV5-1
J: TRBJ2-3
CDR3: CASSPDRDRGRYTQYF

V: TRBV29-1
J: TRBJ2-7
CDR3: CSVPTDRGAYEQYF

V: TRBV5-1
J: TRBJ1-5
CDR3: CASSLHQNTTGINQPQHF

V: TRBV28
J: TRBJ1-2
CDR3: CASSFFGERGYTF

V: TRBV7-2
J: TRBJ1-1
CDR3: CASSSGQNTEAFF

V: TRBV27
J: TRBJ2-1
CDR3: CASTPSGGHNEQFF

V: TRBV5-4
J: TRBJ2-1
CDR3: CASSLPGNINEQFF

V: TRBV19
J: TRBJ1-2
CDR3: CASSTMRGQTTDF

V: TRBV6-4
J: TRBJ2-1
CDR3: CASSASSGPYNEQFF

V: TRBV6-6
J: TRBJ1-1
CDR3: CASSYGPVMKTEAFF

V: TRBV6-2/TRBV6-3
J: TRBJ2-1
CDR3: CASSYVSSGGYEGEQFF

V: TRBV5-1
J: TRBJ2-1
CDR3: CASSSAGFTEQFF

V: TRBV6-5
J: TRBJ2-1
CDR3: CASRDWGETYNEQFF

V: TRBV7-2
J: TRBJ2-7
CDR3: CASSLEPPGRTVTYEQYF

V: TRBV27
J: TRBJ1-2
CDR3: CASSLTFAPLNDNYGYTF

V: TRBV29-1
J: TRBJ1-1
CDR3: CSVIKSTEAFF

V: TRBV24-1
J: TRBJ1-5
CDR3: CATSDRGSQPQHF

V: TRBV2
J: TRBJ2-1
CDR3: CASRAIAGESYNEQFF

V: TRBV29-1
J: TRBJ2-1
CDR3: CSVEDRQLEQFF

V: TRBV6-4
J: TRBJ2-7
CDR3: CASSENPQAPDEQYF

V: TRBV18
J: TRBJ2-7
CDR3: CASSPSIGGMLAYEQYF

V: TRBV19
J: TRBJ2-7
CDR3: CASSTRDRLGEQYF

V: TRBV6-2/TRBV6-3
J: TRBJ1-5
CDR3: CASSRQAQGAYSNQPQHF

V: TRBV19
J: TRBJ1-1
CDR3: CASSIFSGLNTEAFF

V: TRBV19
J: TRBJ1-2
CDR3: CASNILTGGYGYTF